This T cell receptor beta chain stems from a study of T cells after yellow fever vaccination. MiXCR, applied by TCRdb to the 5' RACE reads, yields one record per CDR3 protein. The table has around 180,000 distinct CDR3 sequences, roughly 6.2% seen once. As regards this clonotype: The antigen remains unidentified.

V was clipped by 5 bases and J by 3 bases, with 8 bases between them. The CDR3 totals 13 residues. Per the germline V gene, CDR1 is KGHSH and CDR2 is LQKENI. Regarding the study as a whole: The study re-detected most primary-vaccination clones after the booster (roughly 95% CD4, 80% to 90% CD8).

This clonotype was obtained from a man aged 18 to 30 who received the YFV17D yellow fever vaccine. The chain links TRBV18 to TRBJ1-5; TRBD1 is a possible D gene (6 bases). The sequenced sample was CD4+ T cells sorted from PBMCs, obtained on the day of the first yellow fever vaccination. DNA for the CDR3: TGTGCCAGCTCAACAGGGTTCAATCAGCCCCAGCATTTT. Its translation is CASSTGFNQPQHF.